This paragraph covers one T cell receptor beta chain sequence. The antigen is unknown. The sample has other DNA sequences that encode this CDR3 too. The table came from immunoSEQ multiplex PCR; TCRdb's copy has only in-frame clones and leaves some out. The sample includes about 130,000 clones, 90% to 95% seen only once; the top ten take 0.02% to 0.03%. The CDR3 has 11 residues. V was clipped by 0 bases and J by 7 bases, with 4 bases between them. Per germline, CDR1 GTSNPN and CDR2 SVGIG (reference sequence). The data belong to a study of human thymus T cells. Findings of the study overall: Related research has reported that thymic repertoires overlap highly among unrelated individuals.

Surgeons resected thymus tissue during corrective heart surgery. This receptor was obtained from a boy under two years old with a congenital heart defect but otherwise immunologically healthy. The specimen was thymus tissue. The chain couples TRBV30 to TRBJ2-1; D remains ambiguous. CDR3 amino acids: CAWSVSNEQFF. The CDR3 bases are TGTGCCTGGAGTGTATCAAATGAGCAGTTCTTC.